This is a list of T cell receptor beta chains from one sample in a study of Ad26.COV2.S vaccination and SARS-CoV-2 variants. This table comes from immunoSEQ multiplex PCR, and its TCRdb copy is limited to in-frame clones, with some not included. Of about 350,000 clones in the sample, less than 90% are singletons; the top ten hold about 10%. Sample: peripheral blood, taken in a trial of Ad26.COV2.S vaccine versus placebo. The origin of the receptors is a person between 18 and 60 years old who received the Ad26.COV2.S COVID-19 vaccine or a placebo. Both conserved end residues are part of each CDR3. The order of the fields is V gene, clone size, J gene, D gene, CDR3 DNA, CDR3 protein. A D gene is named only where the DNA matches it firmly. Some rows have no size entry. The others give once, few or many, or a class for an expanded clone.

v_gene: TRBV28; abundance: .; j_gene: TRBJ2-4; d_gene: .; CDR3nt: TGTGCCAGCACCATAGGAGGGGATGGCAAAAACATTCAGTACTTC; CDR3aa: CASTIGGDGKNIQYF
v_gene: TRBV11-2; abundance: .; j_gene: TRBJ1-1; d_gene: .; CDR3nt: TGTGCCAGCAGACAGACAGTCATGAACACTGAAGCTTTCTTT; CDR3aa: CASRQTVMNTEAFF
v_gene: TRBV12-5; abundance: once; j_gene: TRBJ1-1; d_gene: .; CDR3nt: TGTGCTAGTGGTTCCAGGGAGGGCACTGAAGCTTTCTTT; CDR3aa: CASGSREGTEAFF
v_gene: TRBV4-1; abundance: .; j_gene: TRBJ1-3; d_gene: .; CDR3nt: TGCGCCAGCAGCCCAAGTTCCCTCTCTGGAAACACCATATATTTT; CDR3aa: CASSPSSLSGNTIYF
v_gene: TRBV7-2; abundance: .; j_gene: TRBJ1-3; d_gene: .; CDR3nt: TGTGCCAGCAGCTCCCTGGGCTCTGGAAACACCATATATTTT; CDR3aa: CASSSLGSGNTIYF
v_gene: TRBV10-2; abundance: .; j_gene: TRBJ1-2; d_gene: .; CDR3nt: TGCGCCAGCACCAAAGACAGTCACAACCTTATTGGCTACACCTTC; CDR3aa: CASTKDSHNLIGYTF
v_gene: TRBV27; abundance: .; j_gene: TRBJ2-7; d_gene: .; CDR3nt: TGTGCCAGCAGTTTGCGAGGATGGGGCTACGAGCAGTACTTC; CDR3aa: CASSLRGWGYEQYF
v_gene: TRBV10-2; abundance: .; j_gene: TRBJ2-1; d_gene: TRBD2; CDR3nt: TGCGCCAGCAGTGGGCAAGCGGGAGGCTACAATGAGCAGTTCTTC; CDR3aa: CASSGQAGGYNEQFF
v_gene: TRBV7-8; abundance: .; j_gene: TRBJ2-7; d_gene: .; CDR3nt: TGTGCCAGCAGCTTAGGCAGGGGCGAGCAGTACTTC; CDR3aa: CASSLGRGEQYF
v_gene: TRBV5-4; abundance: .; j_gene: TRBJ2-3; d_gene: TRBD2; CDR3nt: TGTGCCAGCAGCCCAAGACTAGCGGGAGCGCGCACAGATACGCAGTATTTT; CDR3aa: CASSPRLAGARTDTQYF
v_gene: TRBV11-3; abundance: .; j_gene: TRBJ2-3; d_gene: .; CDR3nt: TGTGCCAGCAGCGGGGGGCTAGCAAGGGATACGCAGTATTTT; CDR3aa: CASSGGLARDTQYF